What follows are 29 T cell receptor beta chains derived from one specimen sequenced in a study of Ad26.COV2.S vaccination and SARS-CoV-2 variants. The repertoire was sequenced with immunoSEQ multiplex PCR; TCRdb's copy has only in-frame clones and lacks some. Here the sample spans a few hundred thousand clones, around 87% being singletons. Treatment noted: about 20 received Ad26.COV2.S at low or high dose, single or two shots; a few received placebo; per-sample allocation not given. Samples were taken on day 63 after the first vaccine or placebo injection. Source: peripheral blood, taken in a trial of Ad26.COV2.S vaccine versus placebo. Receptors were obtained from a person aged 18-65 years who received the Ad26.COV2.S COVID-19 vaccine or a placebo.

V and J are TRBV6-6 and TRBJ1-1; 9 positions agree with TRBD1. This CDR3 contains 13 residues. Trimming at V came to 5 bases and at J to 7 bases, leaving 5 bases not matched to a gene. CDR1 and CDR2 from the germline V gene are MNHNY and SVGAGI (reference sequence). CDR3 protein: CASSPGTGREAFF. The CDR3 coding sequence is TGTGCCAGCAGTCCGGGGACAGGGCGTGAAGCTTTCTTT.

The rearrangement links TRBV5-1 to TRBJ1-4; D is uncertain. The V gene's germline CDR1 is SGHRS and CDR2 YFSETQ. The CDR3 has 16 amino acids. The V gene lost 3 bases and the J gene lost 1 base, with 13 bases spanning the gap. CDR3 loop: CASSYDHPVTNEKLFF. The DNA for the CDR3 is TGCGCCAGCAGCTACGACCATCCCGTAACTAATGAAAAACTGTTTTTT.

This rearrangement joins TRBV5-5 to TRBJ2-5, with D uncertain. Trimming removed 1 base at V and 1 base at J, with 5 bases between. The CDR3 loop spans 13 amino acids. Germline-derived CDR1 and CDR2 are SGHKS and YYEKEE (reference sequence). The CDR3 loop reads CASSLPSQETQYF. CDR3 nucleotide sequence: TGTGCCAGCAGCTTGCCCAGCCAAGAGACCCAGTACTTC. The variable domain in full, with the rest retrieved from reference TRBV5-5 and TRBJ2-5, is DAGVTQSPTHLIKTRGQQVTLRCSPISGHKSVSWYQQVLGQGPQFIFQYYEKEERGRGNFPDRFSARQFPNYSSELNVNALLLGDSALYLCASSLPSQETQYFGPGTRLLVL.

Details on this clone: Other DNA variants within this sample encode the same CDR3. The genes are TRBV5-1 and TRBJ1-2; no firm D call. CDR3 length: 14 residues. Germline-derived CDR1 and CDR2 are SGHRS and YFSETQ. V was clipped by 0 bases and J by 4 bases, with 10 bases between them. CDR3 sequence (DNA): TGCGCCAGCAGCTTGGGGGAAGGCCGCTATGGCTACACCTTC. It codes for CASSLGEGRYGYTF.

This sequence joins TRBV5-6 and TRBJ2-2; D call uncertain. CDR3 size: 13 residues. The germline V gene encodes CDR1 SGHDT and CDR2 YYEEEE. Trimming removed 6 bases at V and 4 bases at J, with 10 bases between. CDR3 coding DNA: TGTGCCAGCATCCCGGGCGGCACCGGGGAGCTGTTTTTT. It yields the protein CASIPGGTGELFF.

The CDR3 DNA is TGCAGTGCTAGTTCCGGGGCCCGGGGAACTGAAGCTTTCTTT. Residues: CSASSGARGTEAFF. The genes are TRBV20-1 and TRBJ1-1; TRBD1 might be the D (5 bases). The CDR3 covers 14 residues. Germline CDR1 is DFQATT and CDR2 is SNEGSKA (reference sequence). Trimming left V 3 bases short and J 5 bases short, with 16 bases between.

The chain couples TRBV4-2 to TRBJ1-2; 11 bases align to TRBD1. Germline lookup yields CDR1 LGHNA and CDR2 YNFKEQ. V lost 9 bases to trimming and J lost 8 bases; unmatched junction nucleotides: 11. This CDR3 contains 14 residues. The CDR3 spells CASKEPGQGEGYTF. The CDR3 DNA is TGTGCCAGTAAAGAGCCGGGACAGGGGGAAGGCTACACCTTC.

The V gene is TRBV6-2 or TRBV6-3, the J gene TRBJ2-7; 12 bases align to TRBD1. The CDR3 is 16 residues long. Germline assignment: CDR1 MNHEY and CDR2 SVGEGT. J lost 7 bases, V lost 2 bases, and 9 bases had no gene match. The CDR3 nucleotides read TGTGCCAGCAGTTACGACCGGGACAGGGGGCGCAGGGAGCAGTACTTC. It is translated as CASSYDRDRGRREQYF.

The gene calls are TRBV27 and TRBJ2-2; D is possibly TRBD2 (6 bases). Trimming cost V 1 base and J 1 base, with 7 bases left between them. Germline CDR1 reads MNHEY; CDR2 reads SMNVEV (reference sequence). CDR3 length: 15 residues. The CDR3 region has the DNA TGTGCCAGCAGTTTATTCGGGGGGAACACCGGGGAGCTGTTTTTT. This gives the protein CASSLFGGNTGELFF.

The rearrangement uses TRBV7-3 and TRBJ2-3; D uncertain. With 0 bases removed from V and 6 bases from J, the gap between germline ends came to 7 bases. This CDR3 has 13 residues. Germline values: CDR1 SGHTA, CDR2 FQGTGA. The CDR3 sequence is CASSLTLKDTQYF. CDR3 in DNA: TGTGCCAGCAGCTTAACGCTGAAGGATACGCAGTATTTT.

The chain couples TRBV6-5 to TRBJ2-3, with no clear D. Germline-derived CDR1 and CDR2 are MNHEY and SVGAGI. V lost 4 bases to trimming and J lost 2 bases, with 7 bases between them. The CDR3 is 13 amino acids. CDR3 sequence (DNA): TGTGCCAGCAGTTGGCAGTCCACAGATACGCAGTATTTT. Translating it yields CASSWQSTDTQYF.

This chain uses TRBV7-2 with TRBJ2-1, with 7 bases matching TRBD2. The CDR3 totals 16 residues. The V gene end was trimmed by 1 base and the J gene end by 5 bases; junction bases not matched to a gene: 8. Per germline, CDR1 SGHTA and CDR2 FQGNSA. The CDR3 here is CASSLGSLAEDNEQFF. The CDR3, as DNA: TGTGCCAGCAGCTTAGGTTCCCTAGCGGAAGACAATGAGCAGTTCTTC.

Remarks on this clone: Other nucleotide sequences in the sample specify the same CDR3. The V gene is TRBV27, the J gene TRBJ1-1; D may be TRBD1 (5 bases). The CDR3 extends over 13 amino acids. Germline loops: CDR1 MNHEY, CDR2 SMNVEV (reference sequence). V was trimmed by 5 bases and J by 2 bases, leaving 9 bases between them. CDR3 protein: CASSLGGNTEAFF. In DNA form, the CDR3 reads TGTGCCAGCAGTCTGGGGGGTAACACTGAAGCTTTCTTT.

The rearrangement links TRBV19 to TRBJ2-5, with D maybe TRBD2 (6 bases). This CDR3 spans 16 amino acids. The V end was cut by 1 base, the J end by 2 bases, with 14 bases between. From germline, CDR1 is LNHDA and CDR2 SQIVND (reference sequence). This CDR3 reads CASSIAPGLLQETQYF. DNA for the CDR3: TGTGCCAGTAGTATAGCCCCGGGACTGTTACAAGAGACCCAGTACTTC.

About this clone itself: Other DNA sequences within the sample encode an identical CDR3. The J gene is TRBJ1-1, the V gene TRBV6-5, with a tentative D call TRBD1 (6 bases). The CDR3 extends over 14 amino acids. V lost 6 bases to trimming and J lost 0 bases, with 11 bases between them. Germline CDR1 and CDR2: MNHEY and SVGAGI. CDR3 DNA: TGTGCCAGCAGCCCCGGGACACTGAACACTGAAGCTTTCTTT. It specifies CASSPGTLNTEAFF.

This sequence joins TRBV7-6 and TRBJ2-7; 9 bases line up with TRBD2. The CDR3 is 16 amino acids. V dropped 5 bases and J dropped 4; count of bases not matched to a gene: 12. CDR1 SGHVS and CDR2 FNYEAQ come from the germline V gene. CDR3 coding DNA: TGTGCCAGCAGCCCGTTGACGCGGGGGGGCTCGTACGAGCAGTACTTC. As protein: CASSPLTRGGSYEQYF.

The genes are TRBV4-2 and TRBJ2-6; tentatively, D is TRBD1 (5 bases). This CDR3 has 18 residues. Trimming cost V 2 bases and J 0 bases, with 14 bases left between them. The V gene's germline CDR1 is LGHNA and CDR2 YNFKEQ. The CDR3 DNA reads as TGTGCCAGCAGCCAAACCCGGCAGGGAAGCTCTGGGGCCAACGTCCTGACTTTC. Translation: CASSQTRQGSSGANVLTF.

The chain carries TRBV6-6 and TRBJ2-6, with a possible D match to TRBD1 (7 bases). The CDR3 is 16 amino acids. Germline V gene lookup returns CDR1 MNHNY and CDR2 SVGAGI (reference sequence). Trimming took 6 bases from V and 2 from J, leaving 14 bases between them. CDR3: CASRDTGEAGANVLTF. DNA for the CDR3: TGTGCCAGCAGAGATACAGGGGAGGCTGGGGCCAACGTCCTGACTTTC.

This chain links TRBV11-2 with TRBJ1-2; D is unresolved. Trimming left V 5 bases short and J 3 bases short, with 10 bases between. In germline, CDR1 is SGHAT, CDR2 FQNNGV. This CDR3 region has 13 residues. The CDR3 DNA reads as TGTGCCAGCAGCCTGCAAAAATACTATGGCTACACCTTC. Its translation is CASSLQKYYGYTF. Full variable domain (rest looked up from reference TRBV11-2 and TRBJ1-2): EAGVAQSPRYKIIEKRQSVAFWCNPISGHATLYWYQQILGQGPKLLIQFQNNGVVDDSQLPKDRFSAERLKGVDSTLKIQPAKLEDSAVYLCASSLQKYYGYTFGSGTRLTVV.

This clone was counted a single time. The chain combines TRBV13 with TRBJ2-3, with 10 bases that match TRBD2. Germline V gene sequence: CDR1 PRHDT, CDR2 FYEKMQ (reference sequence). This CDR3 is 16 amino acids long. Trimming cost V 1 base and J 4 bases; bases outside gene matches: 5. The CDR3 DNA reads as TGTGCCAGCAGCTTAGAGCAGCGGGGGGGCCCAGATACGCAGTATTTT. It specifies CASSLEQRGGPDTQYF.

V and J are TRBV9 and TRBJ2-2; D possibly corresponds to TRBD1 (5 bases). Germline CDR1 reads SGDLS; CDR2 reads YYNGEE. V was cut by 4 bases and J by 8 bases, with 12 bases left in between. This CDR3 is built from 13 residues. The chain's CDR3 is CASSPSGSGELFF. CDR3 in DNA: TGTGCCAGCAGCCCATCAGGGTCTGGGGAGCTGTTTTTT.

In nucleotides, the CDR3 is TGTGCCAGCAGCGTAGGTCTTATCGGAGACACCGGGGAGCTGTTTTTT. Translating it yields CASSVGLIGDTGELFF. The chain uses TRBV9 and TRBJ2-2; no definite D call. The CDR3 is 16 residues long. The V end lost 0 bases, the J end lost 3 bases, and 12 bases lay between the germline ends. Germline assignment: CDR1 SGDLS and CDR2 YYNGEE.

The gene calls are TRBV6-5 and TRBJ1-4; 8 nucleotides match TRBD1. Germline assignment: CDR1 MNHEY and CDR2 SVGAGI. V gave up 6 bases and J gave up 9 bases; unmatched junction bases: 9. The CDR3 is made up of 14 amino acids. Here the CDR3 DNA reads TGTGCCAGCAGCAACAGGGGGGAGTATCAAAAACTGTTTTTT. It codes for CASSNRGEYQKLFF.

V gene TRBV3-1 (or the pseudogene TRBV3-2) combines with J gene TRBJ2-1; D is unresolved. Germline V gene lookup returns CDR1 LGHDT and CDR2 YNNKEL (reference sequence). CDR3 size: 13 residues. Trimming cost V 1 base and J 9 bases, with 10 bases left between them. CDR3 protein: CASSQAPLGEQFF. CDR3 DNA: TGTGCCAGCAGCCAAGCCCCATTGGGTGAGCAGTTCTTC.

In this sample, this clone turned up a few times. The chain links TRBV6-5 to TRBJ2-7, with D hard to call. Looked up from germline, CDR1 is MNHEY and CDR2 is SVGAGI. V dropped 7 bases and J dropped 2 bases, with 3 bases sitting between them. This CDR3 has 10 amino acids. The CDR3 DNA sequence: TGTGCCAGCAATGCCTACGAGCAGTACTTC. This sequence encodes CASNAYEQYF.

The J gene is TRBJ2-1, the V gene TRBV4-3, with 8 bases matching TRBD2. Per germline, CDR1 LGHNA and CDR2 YSLEER. The trim removed 3 bases at V and 8 bases at J, leaving 12 bases unmatched. CDR3 length: 16 amino acids. CDR3: CASSQGLVGGPDEQFF. The CDR3 bases are TGCGCCAGCAGCCAGGGACTAGTGGGGGGGCCGGATGAGCAGTTCTTC.

V gene TRBV5-6 combines with J gene TRBJ2-5; TRBD1 matches 7 bases. This CDR3 is built from 16 residues. Germline CDR1 is SGHDT and CDR2 is YYEEEE. The junction had 12 bases not matched to a gene; V was cut back by 3 bases and J by 4 bases. As DNA, the CDR3 is TGTGCCAGCAGCTACTCGACAGGGCAACGGGGAGAGACCCAGTACTTC. It yields the protein CASSYSTGQRGETQYF.

The V gene is TRBV29-1, the J gene TRBJ2-3; maybe TRBD1 (6 bases). V was trimmed by 4 bases and J by 5 bases, leaving 16 bases between them. Per germline, CDR1 SQVTM and CDR2 ANQGSEA. The CDR3 has 14 amino acids. The CDR3 spells CSVGETGPGDTQYF. CDR3 in DNA: TGCAGCGTTGGAGAAACAGGGCCGGGAGATACGCAGTATTTT.

This sequence joins TRBV7-6 and TRBJ1-2; no clear D gene. The ends were cut back, 1 base at V and 3 bases at J, with 12 bases in the middle. The CDR3 runs to 15 residues. Germline CDR1 and CDR2: SGHVS and FNYEAQ. The CDR3 sequence: CASSLGTGDYYGYTF. DNA for the CDR3: TGTGCCAGCAGCTTAGGGACGGGAGACTACTATGGCTACACCTTC.